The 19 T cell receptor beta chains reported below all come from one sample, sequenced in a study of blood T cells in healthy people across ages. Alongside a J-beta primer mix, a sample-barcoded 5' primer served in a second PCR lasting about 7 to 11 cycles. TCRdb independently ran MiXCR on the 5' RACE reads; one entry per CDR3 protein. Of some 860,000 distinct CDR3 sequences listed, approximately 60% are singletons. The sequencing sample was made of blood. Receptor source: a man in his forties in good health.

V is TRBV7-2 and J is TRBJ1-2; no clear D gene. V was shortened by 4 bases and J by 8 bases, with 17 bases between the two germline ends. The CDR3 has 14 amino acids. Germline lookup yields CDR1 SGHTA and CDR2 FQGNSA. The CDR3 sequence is CASSSDRGGNGYTF. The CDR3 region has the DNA TGTGCCAGCAGCTCCGATCGGGGAGGTAACGGCTACACCTTC.

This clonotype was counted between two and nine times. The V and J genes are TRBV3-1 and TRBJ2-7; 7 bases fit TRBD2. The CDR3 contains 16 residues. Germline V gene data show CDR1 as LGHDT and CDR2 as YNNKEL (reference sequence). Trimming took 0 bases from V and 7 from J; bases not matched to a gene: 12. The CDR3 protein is CASSQDGGSGNNEQYF. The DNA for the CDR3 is TGTGCCAGCAGCCAAGATGGCGGGAGCGGGAATAATGAGCAGTACTTC.

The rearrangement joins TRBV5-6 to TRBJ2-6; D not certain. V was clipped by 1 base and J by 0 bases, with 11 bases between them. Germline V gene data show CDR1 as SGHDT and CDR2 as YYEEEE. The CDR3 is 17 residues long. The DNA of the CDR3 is TGTGCCAGCAGCTTGTGGGTCCGCAGCTCTGGGGCCAACGTCCTGACTTTC. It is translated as CASSLWVRSSGANVLTF.

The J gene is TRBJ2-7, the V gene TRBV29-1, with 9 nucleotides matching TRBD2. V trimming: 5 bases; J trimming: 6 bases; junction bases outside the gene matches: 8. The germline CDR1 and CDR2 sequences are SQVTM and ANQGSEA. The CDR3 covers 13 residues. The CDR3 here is CSVRASGISEQYF. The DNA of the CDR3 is TGCAGCGTTAGGGCTAGCGGGATCTCCGAGCAGTACTTC.

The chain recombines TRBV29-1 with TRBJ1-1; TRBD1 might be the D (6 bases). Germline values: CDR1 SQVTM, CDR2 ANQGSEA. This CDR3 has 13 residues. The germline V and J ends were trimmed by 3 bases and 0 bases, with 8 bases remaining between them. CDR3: CSVDQGMNTEAFF. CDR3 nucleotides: TGCAGCGTTGACCAGGGGATGAACACTGAAGCTTTCTTT.

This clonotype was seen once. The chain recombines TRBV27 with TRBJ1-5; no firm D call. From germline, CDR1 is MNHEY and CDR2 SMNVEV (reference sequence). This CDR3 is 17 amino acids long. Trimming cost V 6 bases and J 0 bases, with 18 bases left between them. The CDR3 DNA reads TGTGCCAGCAGCCTAACAGCCAGCCCGTATAGCAATCAGCCCCAGCATTTT. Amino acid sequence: CASSLTASPYSNQPQHF.

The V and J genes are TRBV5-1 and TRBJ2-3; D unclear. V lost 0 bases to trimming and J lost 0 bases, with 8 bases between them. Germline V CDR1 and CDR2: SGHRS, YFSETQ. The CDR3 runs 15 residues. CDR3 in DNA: TGCGCCAGCAGCTTGGACAGACCTAGCACAGATACGCAGTATTTT. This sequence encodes CASSLDRPSTDTQYF. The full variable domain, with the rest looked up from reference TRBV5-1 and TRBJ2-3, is KAGVTQTPRYLIKTRGQQVTLSCSPISGHRSVSWYQQTPGQGLQFLFEYFSETQRNKGNFPGRFSGRQFSNSRSEMNVSTLELGDSALYLCASSLDRPSTDTQYFGPGTRLTVL.

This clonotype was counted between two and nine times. The CDR3 DNA reads TGCGCCAGCAGCCAAGATGGACTAGCGGGAGGGAGGCAAGCGCAGTATTTT. This translates into CASSQDGLAGGRQAQYF. The chain couples TRBV4-3 to TRBJ2-3; TRBD2 matches 15 bases. This CDR3 is built from 17 residues. Germline V gene lookup returns CDR1 LGHNA and CDR2 YSLEER. V lost 0 bases and J lost 10; bases outside the gene matches: 8.

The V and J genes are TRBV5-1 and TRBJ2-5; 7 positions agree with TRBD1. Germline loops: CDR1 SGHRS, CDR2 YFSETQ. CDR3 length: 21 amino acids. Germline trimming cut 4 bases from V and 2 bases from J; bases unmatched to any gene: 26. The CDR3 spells CASSPSQGGAGPWAIQETQYF. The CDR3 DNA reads TGCGCCAGCAGCCCTTCCCAAGGGGGCGCCGGGCCATGGGCGATTCAAGAGACCCAGTACTTC.

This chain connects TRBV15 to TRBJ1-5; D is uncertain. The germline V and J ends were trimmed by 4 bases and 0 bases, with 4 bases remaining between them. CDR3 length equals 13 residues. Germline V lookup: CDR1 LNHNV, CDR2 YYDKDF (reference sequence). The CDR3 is CATSKYSNQPQHF. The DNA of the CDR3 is TGTGCCACCAGCAAATATAGCAATCAGCCCCAGCATTTT.

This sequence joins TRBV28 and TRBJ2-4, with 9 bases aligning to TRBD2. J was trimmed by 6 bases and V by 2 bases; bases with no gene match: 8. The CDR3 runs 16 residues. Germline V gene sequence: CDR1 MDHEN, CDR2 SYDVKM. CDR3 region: CASSLVAGGPGNIQYF. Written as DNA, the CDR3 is TGTGCCAGCAGTTTAGTGGCGGGAGGGCCTGGAAACATTCAGTACTTC.

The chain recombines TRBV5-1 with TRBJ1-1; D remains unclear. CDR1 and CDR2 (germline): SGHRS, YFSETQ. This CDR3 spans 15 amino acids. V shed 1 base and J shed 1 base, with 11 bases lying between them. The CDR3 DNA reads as TGCGCCAGCAGCTTGTTTGCCAGCCCGAACACTGAAGCTTTCTTT. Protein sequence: CASSLFASPNTEAFF.

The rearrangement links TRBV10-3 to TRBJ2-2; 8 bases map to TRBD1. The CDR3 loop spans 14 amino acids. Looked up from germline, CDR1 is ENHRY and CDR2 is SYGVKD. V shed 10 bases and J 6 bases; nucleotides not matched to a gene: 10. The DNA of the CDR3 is TGTGCCACCGGACAGGGAACGTTGTCCGGGGAGCTGTTTTTT. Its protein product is CATGQGTLSGELFF.

CDR3 sequence: CASSQGQRNQPQHF. CDR3 coding DNA: TGTGCCAGCAGCCAAGGACAGCGCAATCAGCCCCAGCATTTT. The rearrangement links TRBV3-1 to TRBJ1-5, with D perhaps matching TRBD1 (5 bases). The germline V and J ends were trimmed by 1 base and 2 bases, with 6 bases remaining between them. This CDR3 comprises 14 residues. Germline-derived CDR1 and CDR2 are LGHDT and YNNKEL (reference sequence).

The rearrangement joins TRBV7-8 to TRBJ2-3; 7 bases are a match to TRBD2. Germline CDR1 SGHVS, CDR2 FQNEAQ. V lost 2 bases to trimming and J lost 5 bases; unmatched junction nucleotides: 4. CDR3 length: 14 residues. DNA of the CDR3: TGTGCCAGCAGCTTAACCCCTAGCGGAGATACGCAGTATTTT. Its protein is CASSLTPSGDTQYF.

DNA for the CDR3: TGTGCCAGCAGTTTTTATGGGGGGGTGCTGCAAGAGACCCAGTACTTC. It yields the protein CASSFYGGVLQETQYF. This chain joins TRBV12-3 or TRBV12-4 and TRBJ2-5; 7 bases line up with TRBD2. The CDR3 extends over 16 amino acids. With V trimmed by 3 bases and J by 2 bases, 9 bases remained unmatched.

CDR3 protein: CASSQVVGNQPQHF. The CDR3 region has the DNA TGCGCCAGCAGCCAAGTGGTGGGCAATCAGCCCCAGCATTTT. The chain employs TRBV4-3 and TRBJ1-5; D gene ambiguous. Trimming left V 1 base short and J 2 bases short, with 6 bases between. The CDR3 totals 14 residues. Germline CDR1 LGHNA, CDR2 YSLEER.

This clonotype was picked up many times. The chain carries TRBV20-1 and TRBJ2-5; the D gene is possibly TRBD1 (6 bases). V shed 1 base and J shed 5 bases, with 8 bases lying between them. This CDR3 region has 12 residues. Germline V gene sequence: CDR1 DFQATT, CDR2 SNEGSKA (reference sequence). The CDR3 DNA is TGCAGTGCTAGAGGGCAGGGGGAGACCCAGTACTTC. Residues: CSARGQGETQYF.

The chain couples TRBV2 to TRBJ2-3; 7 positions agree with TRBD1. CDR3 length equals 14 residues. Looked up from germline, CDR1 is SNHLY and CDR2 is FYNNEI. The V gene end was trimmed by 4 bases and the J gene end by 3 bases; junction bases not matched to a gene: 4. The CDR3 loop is CASSVGTATDTQYF. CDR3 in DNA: TGTGCCAGCAGTGTAGGGACAGCAACAGATACGCAGTATTTT. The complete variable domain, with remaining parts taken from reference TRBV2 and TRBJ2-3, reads EPEVTQTPSHQVTQMGQEVILRCVPISNHLYFYWYRQILGQKVEFLVSFYNNEISEKSEIFDDQFSVERPDGSNFTLKIRSTKLEDSAMYFCASSVGTATDTQYFGPGTRLTVL.